This entry features one TCR beta chain sequence. What it recognizes is unknown. A distinct unique molecular identifier was carried by each TCR cDNA molecule. TCRdb ran MiXCR on the 5' RACE reads and lists one entry per CDR3 protein. The profile covers approximately 82,000 distinct CDR3 sequences, with roughly 12% appearing a single time and about 4.5% taken by the ten largest. The record originates from a study of spatial heterogeneity in lung cancer. Study-wide context: Detected sequences consistently included more beta-chain ones than alpha-chain ones. The mean occurrence of each unique TCR and UMI combination in raw reads exceeded 9.5. General study findings and limits: Resection blood, more than follow-up blood, showed ubiquitous expanded tumor TCRs.

Specified time point: sample taken at primary tumor resection. No cell sorting; template was whole RNA from tumor, lung tissue or PBMC. The CDR3 has 15 residues. CDR1 and CDR2 from the germline V gene are DFQATT and SNEGSKA (reference sequence). V was clipped by 5 bases and J by 4 bases, with 17 bases between them. V and J are TRBV20-1 and TRBJ2-2, with TRBD2 as a possible D gene (6 bases). Specimen: PBMCs, collected at surgery. The receptor's source is a male donor with early-stage non-small cell lung cancer. The CDR3 bases are TGCAGTGCTTATTCGGGGACCGGGGGCACCGGGGAGCTGTTTTTT. Amino acid sequence: CSAYSGTGGTGELFF.